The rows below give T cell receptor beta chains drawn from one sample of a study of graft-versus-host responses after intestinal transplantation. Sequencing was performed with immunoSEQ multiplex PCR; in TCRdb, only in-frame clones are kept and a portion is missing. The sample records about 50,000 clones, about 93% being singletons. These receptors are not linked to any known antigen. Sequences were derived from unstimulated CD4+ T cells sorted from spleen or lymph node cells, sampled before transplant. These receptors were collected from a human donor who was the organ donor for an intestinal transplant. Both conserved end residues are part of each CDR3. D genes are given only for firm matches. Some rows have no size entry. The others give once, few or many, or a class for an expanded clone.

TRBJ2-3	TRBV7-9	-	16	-	TGTGCCAGCAGCTTAGCGCTAGCTTCCCGTCCAGATACGCAGTATTTT	CASSLALASRPDTQYF
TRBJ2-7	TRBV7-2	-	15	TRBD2	TGTGCCAGCAGCCCAGGGGGACTAGCGGTGTACGAGCAGTACTTC	CASSPGGLAVYEQYF
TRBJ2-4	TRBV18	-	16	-	TGTGCCAGCTCACCGGTAATGCCACTAGCCAAAAACATTCAGTACTTC	CASSPVMPLAKNIQYF
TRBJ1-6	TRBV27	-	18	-	TGTGCCAGCAGTTTAGTTGTCAGGGTCCCCGGCCTTAATTCACCCCTCCACTTT	CASSLVVRVPGLNSPLHF
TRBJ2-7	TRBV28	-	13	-	TGTGCCAGCAGCCCGGGACGGGACTACGAGCAGTACTTC	CASSPGRDYEQYF
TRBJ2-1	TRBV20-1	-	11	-	TGCAGTGCCGGGGACTACAATGAGCAGTTCTTC	CSAGDYNEQFF
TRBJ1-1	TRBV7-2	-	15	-	TGTGCCAGCAAGGCCGGGCAGGGGCGTAACACTGAAGCTTTCTTT	CASKAGQGRNTEAFF
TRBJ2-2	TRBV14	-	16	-	TGTGCCAGCAGCCAAGTGGCGGGCGCGAACACCGGGGAGCTGTTTTTT	CASSQVAGANTGELFF
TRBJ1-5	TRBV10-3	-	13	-	TGTGCCATCAGTGGGACCGCCAATCAGCCCCAGCATTTT	CAISGTANQPQHF
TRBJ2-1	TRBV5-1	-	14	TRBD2	TGCGCCAGCAGGACTAGCGGGAGTGCCAATGAGCAGTTCTTC	CASRTSGSANEQFF
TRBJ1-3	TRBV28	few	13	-	TGTGCCAGCAGCCTCCCCTCTGGAAACACCATATATTTT	CASSLPSGNTIYF
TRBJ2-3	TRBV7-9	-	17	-	TGTGCCAGCAGCTTAGAGGGCACGGTTGGTGGCACAGATACGCAGTATTTT	CASSLEGTVGGTDTQYF
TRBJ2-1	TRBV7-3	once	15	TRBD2	TGTGCCAGCAGCGCAGCGGGAGTAGGGTACAATGAGCAGTTCTTC	CASSAAGVGYNEQFF
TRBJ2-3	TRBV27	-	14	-	TGTGCCAGCAGTTTATGGGGACTCACAGATACGCAGTATTTT	CASSLWGLTDTQYF
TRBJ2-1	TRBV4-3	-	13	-	TGCGCCAGCAGCCAAGTTGAGGGGGAAGAGCAGTTCTTC	CASSQVEGEEQFF
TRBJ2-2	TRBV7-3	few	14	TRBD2	TGTGCCAGCAGCCCTAGCGGGAACACCGGGGAGCTGTTTTTT	CASSPSGNTGELFF
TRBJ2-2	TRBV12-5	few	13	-	TGTGCTAGTGGTCCCCTTCAAGGCGGGGAGCTGTTTTTT	CASGPLQGGELFF
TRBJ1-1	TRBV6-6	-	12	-	TGTGCCAGCATCACAGAGGGAGCTGAAGCTTTCTTT	CASITEGAEAFF
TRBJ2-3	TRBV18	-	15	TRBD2	TGTGCCAGCTCACCGGGACTAGCGGGAGTAGATACGCAGTATTTT	CASSPGLAGVDTQYF
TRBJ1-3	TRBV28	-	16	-	TGTGCCAGCAGTGAACAGGGCCCCTACTCTGGAAACACCATATATTTT	CASSEQGPYSGNTIYF
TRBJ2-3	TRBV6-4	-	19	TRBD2	TGTGCCAGCAGTACCGCCGTAACTAGCGGGAGGAATAGGCAAGATACGCAGTATTTT	CASSTAVTSGRNRQDTQYF
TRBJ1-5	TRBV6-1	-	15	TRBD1	TGTGCCAGCAGTACCGGGACAGGGAGCAATCAGCCCCAGCATTTT	CASSTGTGSNQPQHF
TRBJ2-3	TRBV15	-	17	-	TGTGCCACCAGCAGAGATTTCCACATCCCCGGCACAGATACGCAGTATTTT	CATSRDFHIPGTDTQYF
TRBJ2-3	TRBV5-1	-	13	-	TGCGCCAGCAGCTTGGGACAGACAGATACGCAGTATTTT	CASSLGQTDTQYF
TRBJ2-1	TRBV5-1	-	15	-	TGCGCCAGCAGCCCGGAGGCAGGGTCCTACAATGAGCAGTTCTTC	CASSPEAGSYNEQFF
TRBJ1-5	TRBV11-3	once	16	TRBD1	TGTGCCAGCAGCCACCTCCCATACAGGGGGTATCAGCCCCAGCATTTT	CASSHLPYRGYQPQHF
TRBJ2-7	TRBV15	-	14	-	TGTGCCACCAGCAGAGATGAGGGCCCCTACGAGCAGTACTTC	CATSRDEGPYEQYF
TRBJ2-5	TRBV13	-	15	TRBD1	TGTGCCAGCAGCCAGAGGACAGGGATACAAGAGACCCAGTACTTC	CASSQRTGIQETQYF
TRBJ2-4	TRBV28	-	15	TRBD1	TGTGCCAGCAGCCACGACGACAGGGGGGGCGACATTCAGTACTTC	CASSHDDRGGDIQYF
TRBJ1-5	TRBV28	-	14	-	TGTGCCAGCAGTTTGCGACAGGTAGAACAGCCCCAGCATTTT	CASSLRQVEQPQHF
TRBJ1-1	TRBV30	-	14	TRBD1	TGTGCCTGGAGTGTACAGGGGGCGAACACTGAAGCTTTCTTT	CAWSVQGANTEAFF
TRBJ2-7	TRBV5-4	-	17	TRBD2	TGTGCCAGCAGCTTTAGAAGCGGGAGGCGAGACTCCTACGAGCAGTACTTC	CASSFRSGRRDSYEQYF
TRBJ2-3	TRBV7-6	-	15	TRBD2	TGTGCCAGCAGCTTAACTAGCGGTAGCACAGATACGCAGTATTTT	CASSLTSGSTDTQYF
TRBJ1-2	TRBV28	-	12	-	TGTGCCAGCAGTTTATGGGGCTATGGCTACACCTTC	CASSLWGYGYTF
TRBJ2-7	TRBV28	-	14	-	TGTGCCAGCAGCCCATTTTCGAGGACCTACGAGCAGTACTTC	CASSPFSRTYEQYF
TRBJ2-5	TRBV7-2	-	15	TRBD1	TGTGCCAGCAGCTTAATCCCGACAGGGGAAGAGACCCAGTACTTC	CASSLIPTGEETQYF
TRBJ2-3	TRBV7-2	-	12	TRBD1	TGTGCCAGCAGACAGGGGACAGATACGCAGTATTTT	CASRQGTDTQYF
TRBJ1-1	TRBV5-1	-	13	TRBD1	TGCGCCAGCAGCTGGGACAGAAACACTGAAGCTTTCTTT	CASSWDRNTEAFF
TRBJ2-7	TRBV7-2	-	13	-	TGTGCCAGCAGCTTATGGGGACCCTACGAGCAGTACTTC	CASSLWGPYEQYF
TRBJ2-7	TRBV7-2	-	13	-	TGTGCCAGCAGCTCGGACAGTTCCTACGAGCAGTACTTC	CASSSDSSYEQYF
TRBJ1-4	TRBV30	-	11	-	TGTGCCTGGAGTGTACGAGGGAAGCTGGTTTTT	CAWSVRGKLVF
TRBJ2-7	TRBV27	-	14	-	TGTGCCAGCAGTTTATCCTACAGCTCCTACGAGCAGTACTTC	CASSLSYSSYEQYF
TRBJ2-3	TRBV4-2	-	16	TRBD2	TGTGCCAGCAGCCAAGCGTTTGCGGGAGGGGGAGATACGCAGTATTTT	CASSQAFAGGGDTQYF
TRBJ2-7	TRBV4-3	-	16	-	TGCGCCAGCAGCCAGACTACAGGGCAAGGGGCCTACGAGCAGTACTTC	CASSQTTGQGAYEQYF
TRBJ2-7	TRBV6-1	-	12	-	TGTGCCAGCAGTGAACCGGTACTGGGGCAGTACTTC	CASSEPVLGQYF
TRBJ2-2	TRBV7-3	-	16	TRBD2	TGTGCCAGCAGCTTCAGCGGGAGGGCCGCGTCCGGGGAGCTGTTTTTT	CASSFSGRAASGELFF
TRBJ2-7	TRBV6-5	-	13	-	TGTGCCAGCGGTCAGACCCCCTCCTACGAGCAGTACTTC	CASGQTPSYEQYF
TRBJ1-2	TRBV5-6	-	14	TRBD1	TGTGCCAGCAGCTTTAGGACAGGGCTCTATGGCTACACCTTC	CASSFRTGLYGYTF
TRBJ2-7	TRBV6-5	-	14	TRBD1	TGTGCCAGCAGTCCCCGACAGGGTTCCTACGAGCAGTACTTC	CASSPRQGSYEQYF